This TCR beta chain comes out of a study of vaccination and CD4 T cells after COVID-19. Background on the study: The convalescents were made up of six males and four females, two of whom were Hispanic.

V dropped 2 bases and J dropped 1 base, with 5 bases sitting between them. The germline gives CDR1 MNHNS, CDR2 SASEGT. The CDR3 is 13 residues long. Sequenced with the Oncomine TCR Beta short-read assay was DNA taken from cultured CD4+ T cells. Once CD4+ T cells had been cultured, genomic DNA was extracted from them. Using its own MiXCR run on the PCR reads, TCRdb lists one record per CDR3 protein. The sample yields roughly 9,300 distinct CDR3 sequences, roughly 46% seen once. Treatment indicated: approximately nine-day PBMC culture with coronavirus spike peptide pools or control peptides (ViraFEST assay). This clonotype was seen more than once but under ten times. What it binds is unknown.

The chain has TRBV6-1 and TRBJ1-1; D gene uncertain. Sequencing used CD4+ T cells from blood, cultured in vitro. The sequence was collected from a human donor who had recovered from COVID-19. This CDR3 is CASSERENTEAFF. The CDR3 nucleotides read TGTGCCAGCAGTGAAAGGGAGAACACTGAAGCTTTCTTT.